In its sample, the clone carrying this T cell receptor beta chain was seen many times. Its antigen is undetermined. Germline lookup yields CDR1 PRHDT and CDR2 FYEKMQ (reference sequence). Trimming took off 5 bases at V and 5 bases at J, with 18 bases between the two ends. This CDR3 has 15 amino acids. Clinical Activity Scores of at least 3, NOSPECS grades of at least 4 and durations under 3 months characterized ophthalmopathy patients. Fresh peripheral blood, under 13 ml, was the source of the PBMCs. Amplification of TCR beta CDR3 regions used RNA as the template. A first-round RT-PCR of the TCR CDR3 used the HTBI primer set. TCRdb reprocessed the multiplex PCR reads with MiXCR, giving one entry per CDR3 protein. The table lists around 520,000 distinct CDR3 sequences, about 24% of them singletons. The data are from a study of T cells in Graves' hyperthyroidism and ophthalmopathy. Whole-study context: Peripheral blood sampling occurred at initial diagnosis, before any treatment.

Study findings and constraints: The majority of expanded thyroid clonotypes above 0.001 also appeared in blood.

V gene TRBV13 combines with J gene TRBJ2-5; TRBD1 or TRBD2 may be the D gene (5 bases each). Input material: blood. This receptor was obtained from a woman aged 25-40 years with Graves' ophthalmopathy. CDR3 bases: TGTGCCAGCAGCCCACGGACCGGGACGGGGGAGACCCAGTACTTC. Its protein product is CASSPRTGTGETQYF.